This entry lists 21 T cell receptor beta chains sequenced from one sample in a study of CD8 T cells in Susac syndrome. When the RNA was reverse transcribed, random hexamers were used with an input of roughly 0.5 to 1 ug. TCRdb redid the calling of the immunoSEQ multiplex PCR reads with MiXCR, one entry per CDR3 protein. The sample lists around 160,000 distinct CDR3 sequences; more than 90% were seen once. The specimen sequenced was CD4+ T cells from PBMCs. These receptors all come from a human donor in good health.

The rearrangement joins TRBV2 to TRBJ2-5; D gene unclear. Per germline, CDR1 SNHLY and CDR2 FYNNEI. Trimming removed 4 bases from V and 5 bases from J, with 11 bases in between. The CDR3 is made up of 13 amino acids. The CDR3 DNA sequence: TGTGCCAGCAGTGGACCCTCAAGGGAGACCCAGTACTTC. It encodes CASSGPSRETQYF.

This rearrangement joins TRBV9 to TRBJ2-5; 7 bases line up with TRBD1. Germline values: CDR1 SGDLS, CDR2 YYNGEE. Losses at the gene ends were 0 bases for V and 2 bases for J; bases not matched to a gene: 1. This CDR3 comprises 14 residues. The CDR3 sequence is CASSVAGQQETQYF. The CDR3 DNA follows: TGTGCCAGCAGCGTAGCGGGACAGCAAGAGACCCAGTACTTC.

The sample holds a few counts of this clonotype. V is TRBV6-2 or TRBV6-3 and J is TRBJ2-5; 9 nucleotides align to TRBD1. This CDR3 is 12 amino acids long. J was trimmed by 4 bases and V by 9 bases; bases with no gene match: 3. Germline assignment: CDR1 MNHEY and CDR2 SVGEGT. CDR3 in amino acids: CASRDRAETQYF. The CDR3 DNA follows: TGTGCCAGTCGGGACAGGGCAGAGACCCAGTACTTC.

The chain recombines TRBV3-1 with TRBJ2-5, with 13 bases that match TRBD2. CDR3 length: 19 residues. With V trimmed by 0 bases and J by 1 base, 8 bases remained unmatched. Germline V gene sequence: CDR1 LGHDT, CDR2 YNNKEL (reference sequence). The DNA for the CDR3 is TGTGCCAGCAGCCAAGACGGACTAGCGGGGGCCGTACGCCAAGAGACCCAGTACTTC. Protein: CASSQDGLAGAVRQETQYF.

The CDR3, as DNA: TGCAGCGTAAAAACAGGGGCCTATGAGCAGTTCTTC. It is translated as CSVKTGAYEQFF. The chain couples TRBV29-1 to TRBJ2-1; 7 bases match TRBD1. V trimming: 6 bases; J trimming: 8 bases; junction bases outside the gene matches: 7. The CDR3 consists of 12 residues. Germline CDR1 reads SQVTM; CDR2 reads ANQGSEA.

CDR3 sequence reads: CSVVTHSNQPQHF. The CDR3 DNA sequence: TGCAGCGTTGTAACACATAGCAATCAGCCCCAGCATTTT. The rearrangement joins TRBV29-1 to TRBJ1-5; D call uncertain. CDR3 length: 13 amino acids. The V end was cut by 4 bases, the J end by 0 bases, with 7 bases between. Germline V gene lookup returns CDR1 SQVTM and CDR2 ANQGSEA.

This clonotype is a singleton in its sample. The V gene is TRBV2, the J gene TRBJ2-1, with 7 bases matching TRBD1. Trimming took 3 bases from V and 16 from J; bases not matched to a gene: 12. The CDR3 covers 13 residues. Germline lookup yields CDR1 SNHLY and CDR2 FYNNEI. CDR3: CASSDYGGTGEFF. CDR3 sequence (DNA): TGTGCCAGCAGTGACTATGGTGGTACAGGGGAATTCTTC.

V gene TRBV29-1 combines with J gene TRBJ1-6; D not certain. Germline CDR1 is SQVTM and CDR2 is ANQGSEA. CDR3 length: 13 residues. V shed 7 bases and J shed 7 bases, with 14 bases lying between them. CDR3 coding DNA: TGCAGCGCACACTTTGGGCCGAATTCACCCCTCCACTTT. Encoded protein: CSAHFGPNSPLHF. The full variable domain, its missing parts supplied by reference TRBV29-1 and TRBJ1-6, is SAVISQKPSRDICQRGTSLTIQCQVDSQVTMMFWYRQQPGQSLTLIATANQGSEATYESGFVIDKFPISRPNLTFSTLTVSNMSPEDSSIYLCSAHFGPNSPLHFGNGTRLTVT.

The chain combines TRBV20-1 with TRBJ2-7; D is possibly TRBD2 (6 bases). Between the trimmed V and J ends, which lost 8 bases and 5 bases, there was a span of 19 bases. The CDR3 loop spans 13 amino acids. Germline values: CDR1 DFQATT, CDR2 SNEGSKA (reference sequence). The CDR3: CSCRGPSVNEQYF. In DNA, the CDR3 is TGCAGTTGCCGCGGCCCTAGCGTAAACGAGCAGTACTTC.

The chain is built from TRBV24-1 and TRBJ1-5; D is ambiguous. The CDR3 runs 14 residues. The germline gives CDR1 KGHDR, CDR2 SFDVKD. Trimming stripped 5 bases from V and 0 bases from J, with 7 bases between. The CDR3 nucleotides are TGTGCCACCAGTGGAGGTATTAGCAATCAGCCCCAGCATTTT. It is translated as CATSGGISNQPQHF.

The CDR3 region is CASSYSMAALGTQHF. In nucleotides, the CDR3 is TGTGCCAGCAGTTACTCGATGGCAGCCTTGGGGACCCAGCATTTT. The chain carries TRBV6-6 and TRBJ1-5; D ambiguous. This CDR3 spans 15 amino acids. CDR1 and CDR2 from the germline V gene are MNHNY and SVGAGI (reference sequence). Trimming removed 0 bases from V and 11 bases from J, with 17 bases in between.

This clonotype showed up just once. This CDR3 is CASSLANGLRSPLHF. CDR3 nucleotides: TGCGCCAGCAGCTTGGCCAACGGATTGCGCTCACCCCTCCACTTT. J is TRBJ1-6 and V is TRBV5-1; D gene unclear. The CDR3 length is 15 residues. Trimming pared 0 bases from V and 10 bases from J, leaving 14 bases between. Germline CDR1 reads SGHRS; CDR2 reads YFSETQ.

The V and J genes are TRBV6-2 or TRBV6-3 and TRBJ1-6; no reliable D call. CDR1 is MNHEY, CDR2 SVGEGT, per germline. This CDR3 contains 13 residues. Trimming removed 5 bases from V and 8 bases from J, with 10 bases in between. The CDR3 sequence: CASSTAEYSPLHF. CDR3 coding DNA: TGTGCCAGCAGTACGGCTGAATATTCACCCCTCCACTTT.

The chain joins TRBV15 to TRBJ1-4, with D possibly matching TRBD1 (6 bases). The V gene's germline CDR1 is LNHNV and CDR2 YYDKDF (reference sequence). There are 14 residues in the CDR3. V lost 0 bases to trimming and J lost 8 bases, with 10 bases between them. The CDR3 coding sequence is TGTGCCACCAGCAGAGAGGGGGCCAACGAAAAACTGTTTTTT. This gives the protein CATSREGANEKLFF.

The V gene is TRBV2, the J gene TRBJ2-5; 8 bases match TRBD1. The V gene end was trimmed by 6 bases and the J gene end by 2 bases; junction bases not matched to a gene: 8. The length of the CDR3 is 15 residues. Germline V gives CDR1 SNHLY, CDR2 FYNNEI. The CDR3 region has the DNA TGTGCCAGCAGCGCAGACAGGGGATGGCAAGAGACCCAGTACTTC. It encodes CASSADRGWQETQYF.

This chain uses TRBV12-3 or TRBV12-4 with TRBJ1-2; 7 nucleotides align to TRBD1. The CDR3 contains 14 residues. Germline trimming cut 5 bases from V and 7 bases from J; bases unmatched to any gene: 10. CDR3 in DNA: TGTGCCAGCAGTCCTGACAGGGAGTCGTTTGGCTACACCTTC. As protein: CASSPDRESFGYTF.

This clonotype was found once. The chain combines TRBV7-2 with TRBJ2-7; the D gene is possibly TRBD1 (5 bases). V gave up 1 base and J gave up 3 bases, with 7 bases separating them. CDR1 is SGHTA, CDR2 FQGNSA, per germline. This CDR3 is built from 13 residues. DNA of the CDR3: TGTGCCAGCAGCTTAGGACAGCACTACGAGCAGTACTTC. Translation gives CASSLGQHYEQYF.

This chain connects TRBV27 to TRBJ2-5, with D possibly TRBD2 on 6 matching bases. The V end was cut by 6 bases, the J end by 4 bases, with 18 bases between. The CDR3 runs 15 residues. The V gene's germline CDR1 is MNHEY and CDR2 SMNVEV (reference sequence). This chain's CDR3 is CASSRSLWGGETQYF. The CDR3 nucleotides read TGTGCCAGCAGCCGCTCGTTGTGGGGAGGAGAGACCCAGTACTTC.

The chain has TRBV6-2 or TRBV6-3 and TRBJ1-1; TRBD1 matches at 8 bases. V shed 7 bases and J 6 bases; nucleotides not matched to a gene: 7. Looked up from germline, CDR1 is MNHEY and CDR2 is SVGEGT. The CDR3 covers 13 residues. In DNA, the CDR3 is TGTGCCAGCAAAAGCCAGGGGGCGGCTGAAGCTTTCTTT. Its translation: CASKSQGAAEAFF.

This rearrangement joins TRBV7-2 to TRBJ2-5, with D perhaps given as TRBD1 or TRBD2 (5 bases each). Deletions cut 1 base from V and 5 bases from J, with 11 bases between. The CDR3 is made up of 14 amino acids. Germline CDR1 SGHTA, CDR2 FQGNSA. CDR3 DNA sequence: TGTGCCAGCAGCTTAGGGACGGGGCTGGAGACCCAGTACTTC. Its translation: CASSLGTGLETQYF.

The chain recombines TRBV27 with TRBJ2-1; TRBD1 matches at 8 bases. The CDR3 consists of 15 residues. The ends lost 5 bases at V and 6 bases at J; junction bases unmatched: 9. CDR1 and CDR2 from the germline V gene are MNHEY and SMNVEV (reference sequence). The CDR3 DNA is TGTGCCAGCAGTAAGTTAGGACAGGGTAGCAATGAGCAGTTCTTC. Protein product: CASSKLGQGSNEQFF.